This TCR beta chain came from a study of T cell changes during pregnancy in multiple sclerosis. Sequenced by immunoSEQ multiplex PCR; TCRdb stores in-frame clones only, minus some. The table lists about 56,000 clones, around 90% of them singletons. J was trimmed by 7 bases and V by 0 bases; bases with no gene match: 2. This CDR3 spans 15 amino acids. The germline V gene encodes CDR1 SGHDT and CDR2 YYEEEE. The sequences come from CD4+ T cells from peripheral blood mononuclear cells, collected in the third trimester of pregnancy. The chain is built from TRBV5-6 and TRBJ2-1; TRBD2 matches 12 bases. The TCR sequence derives from a female donor with multiple sclerosis, enrolled in a pregnancy study. The CDR3 spells CASSLGLAGGNEQFF. The CDR3 coding sequence is TGTGCCAGCAGCTTGGGGCTAGCGGGGGGGAATGAGCAGTTCTTC.